This TCR beta chain was identified in a study of molecular identifiers for immune sequencing clone quantification. Methods described previously were used for bulk TCR libraries, and listed TCR primers were applied. Each CDR3 protein is one row after TCRdb ran MiXCR on the PCR reads. Among 85,000 to 90,000 distinct CDR3 sequences, about 23% were seen once, and the ten largest hold roughly 0.76%. CDR1 is MNHNY, CDR2 SVGAGI, per germline (reference sequence). This CDR3 has 14 residues. The V gene end was trimmed by 2 bases and the J gene end by 8 bases; junction bases not matched to a gene: 6. Isolation of naive CD8 T cells was achieved by sorting on a CD8+CD4-CCR7+CD45RA+ phenotype.

The sample taken for sequencing was naive CD8+ T cells from blood, with Jurkat cell RNA spiked in. Indicated subset: FACS-sorted CD8+CD4-CCR7+CD45RA+ naive T cells. V usage is TRBV6-6 and J usage is TRBJ1-2; 9 bases agree with TRBD1. The TCR was taken from a human donor in good health. Some libraries in this study had Jurkat cell RNA spiked in. Here the CDR3 DNA reads TGTGCCAGCAGTTACATGGGACAGGGTACCGGCTACACCTTC. It codes for CASSYMGQGTGYTF.